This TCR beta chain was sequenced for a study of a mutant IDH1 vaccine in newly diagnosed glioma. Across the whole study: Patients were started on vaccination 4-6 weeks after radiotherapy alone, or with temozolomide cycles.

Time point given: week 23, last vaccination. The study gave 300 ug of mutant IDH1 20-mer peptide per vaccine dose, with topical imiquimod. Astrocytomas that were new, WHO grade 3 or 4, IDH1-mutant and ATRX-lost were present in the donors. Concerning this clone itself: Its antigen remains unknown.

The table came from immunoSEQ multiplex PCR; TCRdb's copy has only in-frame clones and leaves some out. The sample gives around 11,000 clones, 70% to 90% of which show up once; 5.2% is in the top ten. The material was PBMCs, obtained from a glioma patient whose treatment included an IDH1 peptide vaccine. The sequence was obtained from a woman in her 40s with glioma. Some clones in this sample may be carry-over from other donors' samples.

The CDR3 is CASSMGRQETQYF. CDR3 coding DNA: TGTGCCAGTAGTATGGGCAGGCAAGAGACCCAGTACTTC. V usage is TRBV19 and J usage is TRBJ2-5; D unresolved. Between the trimmed V and J ends, which lost 3 bases and 2 bases, there was a span of 7 bases. In germline, CDR1 is LNHDA, CDR2 SQIVND (reference sequence). The CDR3 is 13 amino acids.